This T cell receptor beta chain was observed in a study of post-analysis software for immune sequencing data. Study background: Included courses were relapsing-remitting and secondary progressive multiple sclerosis; progressive-relapsing multiple sclerosis was also included. Study-level points and caveats: Those samples that were prepared in the same batch co-clustered strongly by F measure. Versus controls, multiple sclerosis patients showed significantly lower diversity (normalized Chao1).

Unique molecular identifiers were present in the TCR beta cDNA libraries. Some 540,000 cDNA molecules were obtained from approximately 0.91 to 9.4 million T cells. TCRdb re-called the PCR reads with MiXCR, one entry per CDR3 protein. The sample lists some 890,000 distinct CDR3 sequences; around 53% were seen once. Turning to this clonotype: As yet, its antigen is unknown.

This clonotype was obtained from a girl between 10 and 17 years old with multiple sclerosis. The sequenced sample consisted of blood.

In DNA form, the CDR3 reads TGTGCCAGCAGCTCCCAGACAGTCTCTGGGGCCAACGTCCTGACTTTC. The encoded protein is CASSSQTVSGANVLTF. The chain carries TRBV7-8 and TRBJ2-6; tentative D call: TRBD1 (5 bases). This CDR3 comprises 16 residues. The ends were cut back, 4 bases at V and 0 bases at J, with 10 bases in the middle. Looked up from germline, CDR1 is SGHVS and CDR2 is FQNEAQ.